These 18 T cell receptor beta chains were all obtained from the same sample, sequenced in a study of cytomegalovirus exposure and HLA in healthy donors. This PCR relied on a set of 60 Vbeta primers and 13 Jbeta primers. Sequencing was performed with immunoSEQ multiplex PCR; in TCRdb, only in-frame clones are kept and a portion is missing. The repertoire holds about 150,000 clones, with about 86% as singletons. Material for sequencing was PBMCs. These TCRs come from a woman aged 18-29 years in good health and CMV-seronegative.

The J gene is TRBJ2-3, the V gene TRBV7-2, with 7 bases that match TRBD2. There are 16 residues in the CDR3. With 1 base clipped from V and 2 bases from J, the junction kept 6 bases outside the gene matches. Germline V CDR1 and CDR2: SGHTA, FQGNSA. The CDR3 region is CASSLVSGGYTDTQYF. The CDR3 DNA sequence: TGTGCCAGCAGCTTAGTATCCGGGGGGTACACAGATACGCAGTATTTT.

V gene TRBV5-1 combines with J gene TRBJ1-5; TRBD1 matches at 7 bases. V gave up 0 bases and J gave up 1 base; unmatched junction bases: 13. CDR1 SGHRS and CDR2 YFSETQ come from the germline V gene. This CDR3 region has 19 residues. Here the CDR3 DNA reads TGCGCCAGCAGCTTGGCGGCTAGGGGGCCAAATACAAGCAATCAGCCCCAGCATTTT. This sequence encodes CASSLAARGPNTSNQPQHF.

The V and J genes are TRBV4-1 and TRBJ2-1, with TRBD2 matching over 8 bases. Germline loops: CDR1 MGHRA, CDR2 YSYEKL. Unmatched junction bases numbered 5, after V lost 1 base and J lost 3 bases. The CDR3 covers 16 residues. The CDR3 DNA reads TGCGCCAGCAGCCAAGGGCGGGGGGCCCGCTACAATGAGCAGTTCTTC. It specifies CASSQGRGARYNEQFF.

The chain employs TRBV6-1 and TRBJ1-1; TRBD1 aligns across 7 bases. J was trimmed by 4 bases and V by 6 bases; bases with no gene match: 8. Germline assignment: CDR1 MNHNS and CDR2 SASEGT. This CDR3 has 14 amino acids. The CDR3 DNA sequence: TGTGCCAGCAGAGCCGGGACAGCCAGCACTGAAGCTTTCTTT. Its protein product is CASRAGTASTEAFF.

V and J are TRBV7-9 and TRBJ1-5; D is ambiguous. The CDR3 has 16 residues. V shed 6 bases and J shed 1 base, with 16 bases lying between them. Germline CDR1 reads SEHNR; CDR2 reads FQNEAQ (reference sequence). The CDR3 region has the DNA TGTGCCAGCAGTCCCTTTCGGGTCGGAAGCAATCAGCCCCAGCATTTT. The encoded protein is CASSPFRVGSNQPQHF.

This sequence joins TRBV11-2 and TRBJ1-4; D ambiguous. CDR3 length: 14 amino acids. Germline loops: CDR1 SGHAT, CDR2 FQNNGV. Between the trimmed V and J ends, which lost 7 bases and 8 bases, there was a span of 17 bases. The CDR3 nucleotides are TGTGCCAGCACCCCCGGCTGGGGAGGAGAAAAACTGTTTTTT. Translating gives CASTPGWGGEKLFF.

V and J are TRBV5-6 and TRBJ2-5; the match to TRBD1 covers 9 bases. The closer fit of TRBJ2-7 to the DNA end suggests the J call may be wrong. The CDR3 is 14 amino acids. Germline values: CDR1 SGHDT, CDR2 YYEEEE. The CDR3 bases are TGTGCCAGCAGCTTCGGACAGGGGAGCCACGAGCAGTACTTC. Translating gives CASSFGQGSHEQYF.

This clone has a handful of counts. V and J are TRBV6-5 and TRBJ2-3; D not resolved. This CDR3 has 13 amino acids. Germline values: CDR1 MNHEY, CDR2 SVGAGI. V lost 2 bases to trimming and J lost 2 bases, with 5 bases between them. The CDR3 coding sequence is TGTGCCAGCAGTTACGACAACACAGATACGCAGTATTTT. It encodes CASSYDNTDTQYF.

V gene TRBV6-6 combines with J gene TRBJ2-2, with TRBD1 as a possible D gene (6 bases). Per germline, CDR1 MNHNY and CDR2 SVGAGI (reference sequence). The CDR3 spans 15 residues. Here the CDR3 reads CASRPQGGWGGELFF. CDR3 DNA: TGTGCTTCTCGACCCCAAGGGGGTTGGGGCGGGGAGCTGTTTTTT.

This chain joins TRBV7-8 and TRBJ1-3, with 8 bases fitting TRBD1. Germline lookup yields CDR1 SGHVS and CDR2 FQNEAQ. Trimming at V came to 5 bases and at J to 6 bases, leaving 9 bases not matched to a gene. This CDR3 has 15 residues. CDR3 residues: CASSPIYRGENTIYF. CDR3 DNA: TGTGCCAGCAGCCCGATATACAGGGGGGAAAACACCATATATTTT.

This rearrangement joins TRBV11-3 to TRBJ2-7; 8 nucleotides match TRBD1. The CDR3 is 14 residues long. Germline CDR1 and CDR2: SGHNT and YENEEA. V dropped 4 bases and J dropped 9; count of bases not matched to a gene: 11. CDR3 coding DNA: TGTGCCAGCAGCTCGCCATGGACAGGGACGGCGCAGTACTTC. This codes for CASSSPWTGTAQYF. Drawing the rest from reference TRBV11-3 and TRBJ2-7, the complete variable domain is EAGVVQSPRYKIIEKKQPVAFWCNPISGHNTLYWYLQNLGQGPELLIRYENEEAVDDSQLPKDRFSAERLKGVDSTLKIQPAELGDSAVYLCASSSPWTGTAQYFGPGTRLTVT.

Regarding this clone: Other DNA sequences in the same sample also yield this CDR3. The CDR3 bases are TGTGCCAGCAGTGAATCCGGGTACAATCAGCCCCAGCATTTT. Translation gives CASSESGYNQPQHF. V gene TRBV2 combines with J gene TRBJ1-5; no reliable D call. Trimming stripped 2 bases from V and 3 bases from J, with 8 bases between. This CDR3 is built from 14 residues. Germline CDR1 SNHLY, CDR2 FYNNEI.

In this sample, this clone turned up a few times. V is TRBV13 and J is TRBJ2-2; 8 nucleotides align to TRBD1. The CDR3 sequence is 13 residues long. Unmatched junction bases numbered 1, after V lost 4 bases and J lost 6 bases. In germline, CDR1 is PRHDT, CDR2 FYEKMQ (reference sequence). The CDR3 is CASSWTGPGELFF. CDR3 nucleotides: TGTGCCAGCAGCTGGACAGGGCCCGGGGAGCTGTTTTTT.

The rearrangement joins TRBV6-1 to TRBJ1-2, with 9 bases that match TRBD1. CDR3 size: 12 residues. From germline, CDR1 is MNHNS and CDR2 SASEGT. V shed 6 bases, J shed 4 bases, and the junction held 0 bases outside the gene matches. The CDR3 DNA reads TGTGCCAGCAGGGACAGGGGCTATGGCTACACCTTC. Translated: CASRDRGYGYTF.

DNA of the CDR3: TGTGCCAGCAAATTACAGACAAACTATGGCTACACCTTC. Translation: CASKLQTNYGYTF. This chain joins TRBV28 and TRBJ1-2; D is unresolved. Germline V gene lookup returns CDR1 MDHEN and CDR2 SYDVKM. The CDR3 spans 13 residues. Trimming pared 7 bases from V and 2 bases from J, leaving 11 bases between.

The V call is TRBV19, the J call TRBJ2-2, with D perhaps TRBD1 (6 bases). This CDR3 region has 14 residues. Germline CDR1 LNHDA, CDR2 SQIVND (reference sequence). V was trimmed by 7 bases and J by 2 bases, leaving 11 bases between them. In DNA, the CDR3 is TGTGCCAGTACCGGCAGGGGTAACACCGGGGAGCTGTTTTTT. It is translated as CASTGRGNTGELFF.

V is TRBV7-9 and J is TRBJ1-2; no reliable D call. With 1 base removed from V and 3 bases from J, the gap between germline ends came to 6 bases. Germline V CDR1 and CDR2: SEHNR, FQNEAQ (reference sequence). This CDR3 region has 13 residues. Here the CDR3 reads CASSLGPDYGYTF. The CDR3 DNA sequence: TGTGCCAGCAGCTTAGGCCCAGACTATGGCTACACCTTC.

This chain links TRBV12-5 with TRBJ2-1; 12 nucleotides agree with TRBD2. The CDR3 has 14 amino acids. Per germline, CDR1 LGHNT and CDR2 FRNRAP. The ends lost 6 bases at V and 7 bases at J; junction bases unmatched: 4. CDR3 protein: CASGETSGRNEQFF. The DNA for the CDR3 is TGTGCTAGTGGAGAGACTAGCGGGAGAAATGAGCAGTTCTTC. The complete variable domain, with remaining parts taken from reference TRBV12-5 and TRBJ2-1, reads DARVTQTPRHKVTEMGQEVTMRCQPILGHNTVFWYRQTMMQGLELLAYFRNRAPLDDSGMPKDRFSAEMPDATLATLKIQPSEPRDSAVYFCASGETSGRNEQFFGPGTRLTVL.